The 30 T cell receptor beta chains presented below share a single source sample, sequenced in a study of T cells in Graves' hyperthyroidism and ophthalmopathy. Amplified TCR beta CDR3 regions derived from RNA transcripts. During a first-round RT-PCR of the TCR CDR3, the HTBI primer set was used. Via MiXCR, TCRdb re-called the multiplex PCR reads, giving one row per CDR3 protein. Of some 720,000 distinct CDR3 sequences listed, 16% are singletons. The sequenced sample consisted of blood. All receptors come from a man younger than 35 with Graves' hyperthyroidism.

This clonotype was detected many times. The gene calls are TRBV6-1 and TRBJ2-1; TRBD2 matches at 9 bases. This CDR3 spans 17 amino acids. After removal of 6 bases from V and 6 bases from J, the junction contained 15 bases not matched to a gene. CDR1 is MNHNS, CDR2 SASEGT, per germline. As DNA, the CDR3 is TGTGCCAGCAGCTTACCCGGGGGGACTAGCCGTTCCAATGAGCAGTTCTTC. Its protein is CASSLPGGTSRSNEQFF.

This clonotype has more than one count but fewer than ten. The genes are TRBV28 and TRBJ1-2, with TRBD1 identical over 7 bases. V gave up 10 bases and J gave up 6 bases; unmatched junction bases: 14. CDR1 is MDHEN, CDR2 SYDVKM, per germline. The CDR3 length is 14 residues. Written as DNA, the CDR3 is TGTGCCACCAAAAAGGACAGGAGCGCTGATGGCTACACCTTC. This gives the protein CATKKDRSADGYTF.

In its sample, this clonotype was seen many times. This rearrangement joins TRBV20-1 to TRBJ2-1; the D gene is possibly TRBD2 (6 bases). Germline CDR1 and CDR2: DFQATT and SNEGSKA (reference sequence). The CDR3 runs to 12 residues. V lost 2 bases and J lost 10, with 12 bases in between. The CDR3 DNA follows: TGCAGTGCTAGACTAGCGCCAAGGGAGCAGTTCTTC. Protein: CSARLAPREQFF.

This clonotype was counted a few times. V is TRBV7-2 and J is TRBJ1-4, with D tentatively TRBD1 (6 bases). CDR3 length: 14 amino acids. Per germline, CDR1 SGHTA and CDR2 FQGNSA. Trimming removed 3 bases from V and 6 bases from J, with 11 bases in between. Here the CDR3 reads CASSFQGFDEKLFF. The CDR3 bases are TGTGCCAGCAGCTTCCAGGGGTTCGATGAAAAACTGTTTTTT.

The chain carries TRBV6-2 or TRBV6-3 and TRBJ2-1, with D tentatively TRBD2 (6 bases). V was pared by 4 bases and J by 11 bases, with 12 bases between. The CDR3 is 12 residues long. Germline V gene data show CDR1 as MNHEY and CDR2 as SVGEGT. The CDR3 loop reads CASSLLATKQFF. Written as DNA, the CDR3 is TGTGCCAGCAGTTTACTAGCTACAAAGCAGTTCTTC.

This clonotype was seen just once. The V call is TRBV7-9, the J call TRBJ2-1; D uncertain. This CDR3 contains 16 residues. CDR1 is SEHNR and CDR2 is FQNEAQ in the germline V gene (reference sequence). Trimming left V 5 bases short and J 6 bases short, with 20 bases between. Written as DNA, the CDR3 is TGTGCCAGCAGCCCTCTCTTTTCCGGGTTAAGCAATGAGCAGTTCTTC. Translating it yields CASSPLFSGLSNEQFF.

The table lists this clonotype with many counts. The chain couples TRBV28 to TRBJ2-7; D is perhaps TRBD1 (5 bases). V lost 3 bases to trimming and J lost 6 bases, with 9 bases between them. The CDR3 has 12 residues. Germline V gene lookup returns CDR1 MDHEN and CDR2 SYDVKM. The DNA for the CDR3 is TGTGCCAGCAGTTTCGCAGGGTTCGAGCAGTACTTC. It yields the protein CASSFAGFEQYF. Full variable domain (missing parts from reference TRBV28 and TRBJ2-7): DVKVTQSSRYLVKRTGEKVFLECVQDMDHENMFWYRQDPGLGLRLIYFSYDVKMKEKGDIPEGYSVSREKKERFSLILESASTNQTSMYLCASSFAGFEQYFGPGTRLTVT.

This clonotype was recorded many times. The gene calls are TRBV28 and TRBJ1-2, with D uncertain. The germline V gene encodes CDR1 MDHEN and CDR2 SYDVKM. The CDR3 is 12 amino acids. V was cut by 1 base and J by 7 bases, with 7 bases left in between. The DNA of the CDR3 is TGTGCCAGCAGTTTATCGGTAGCTGGCTACACCTTC. Its protein is CASSLSVAGYTF.

This clonotype was found a few times. This chain uses TRBV20-1 with TRBJ2-1, with TRBD2 matching 13 bases. The CDR3 totals 15 residues. CDR1 DFQATT and CDR2 SNEGSKA come from the germline V gene (reference sequence). After removal of 4 bases from V and 10 bases from J, the junction contained 10 bases not matched to a gene. The CDR3: CSAKVDPGLAGEQFF. The CDR3 region has the DNA TGCAGTGCTAAAGTAGATCCGGGACTAGCGGGAGAGCAGTTCTTC.

This clonotype was observed once. This chain uses TRBV28 with TRBJ2-7; TRBD2 matches 10 bases. J was trimmed by 0 bases and V by 5 bases; bases with no gene match: 10. Germline V CDR1 and CDR2: MDHEN, SYDVKM. The CDR3 has 17 residues. The CDR3 nucleotides read TGTGCCAGCAGTCAAGCTAGCGGGAGCCCCTTCTCCTACGAGCAGTACTTC. This encodes CASSQASGSPFSYEQYF.

This clonotype showed up many times. V and J are TRBV10-3 and TRBJ1-1; 7 bases match TRBD1. This CDR3 contains 15 residues. With V trimmed by 6 bases and J by 0 bases, 7 bases remained unmatched. CDR1 and CDR2 (germline): ENHRY, SYGVKD. The CDR3 loop is CAISLDREVNTEAFF. As DNA, the CDR3 is TGTGCCATCAGCCTAGACAGGGAAGTGAACACTGAAGCTTTCTTT.

This clonotype was counted ten times or more. The rearrangement links TRBV18 to TRBJ1-2, with D hard to call. Germline V gives CDR1 KGHSH, CDR2 LQKENI. V dropped 3 bases and J dropped 0 bases, with 14 bases sitting between them. The CDR3 runs 16 residues. For the CDR3, the DNA is TGTGCCAGCTCACCCCCTGGAGGGAAACCTAACTATGGCTACACCTTC. Amino acids: CASSPPGGKPNYGYTF.

This clonotype was detected only a few times. The chain uses TRBV29-1 and TRBJ2-3; possible D gene TRBD1, 6 bases. Germline V gene sequence: CDR1 SQVTM, CDR2 ANQGSEA. V lost 8 bases and J lost 2, with 14 bases in between. This CDR3 comprises 13 residues. The DNA for the CDR3 is TGCAGCATCAGGGGCCTTTTCACAGATACGCAGTATTTT. Translating gives CSIRGLFTDTQYF.

In its sample, this clonotype was seen many times. V is TRBV12-3 or TRBV12-4 and J is TRBJ2-5; D is uncertain. The V gene lost 3 bases and the J gene lost 0 bases, with 5 bases spanning the gap. The CDR3 runs 13 residues. The CDR3 region has the DNA TGTGCCAGCAGTTTTATCCACCAAGAGACCCAGTACTTC. Residues: CASSFIHQETQYF.

V gene TRBV11-2 combines with J gene TRBJ1-4, with TRBD1 as a possible D gene (5 bases). This CDR3 has 16 residues. V lost 5 bases to trimming and J lost 8 bases, with 21 bases between them. Germline V lookup: CDR1 SGHAT, CDR2 FQNNGV. CDR3 nucleotide sequence: TGTGCCAGCAGCCGCGGGACTGCGACACTTGGGGAAAAACTGTTTTTT. Translating gives CASSRGTATLGEKLFF.

This clonotype came up many times. The chain couples TRBV7-7 to TRBJ2-7, with D maybe TRBD2 (6 bases). In germline, CDR1 is SSHAT, CDR2 FNYEAQ (reference sequence). Deletions cut 5 bases from V and 2 bases from J, with 10 bases between. The CDR3 covers 13 residues. CDR3 protein: CASSIGRTYEQYF. In DNA form, the CDR3 reads TGTGCCAGCAGCATCGGGAGAACCTACGAGCAGTACTTC.

V usage is TRBV12-3 or TRBV12-4 and J usage is TRBJ2-3; TRBD2 might be the D (6 bases). This CDR3 comprises 17 residues. Trimming left V 3 bases short and J 4 bases short, with 20 bases between. CDR3 in DNA: TGTGCCAGCAGTTTGCTGGTGACGGGAGAAAGGCCAGATACGCAGTATTTT. It is translated as CASSLLVTGERPDTQYF.

This clonotype was counted many times. This chain links TRBV27 with TRBJ1-1, with no clear D. CDR1 and CDR2 (germline): MNHEY, SMNVEV (reference sequence). The CDR3 extends over 15 amino acids. The germline V and J ends were trimmed by 5 bases and 6 bases, with 19 bases remaining between them. The CDR3 loop is CASSPSPRREAEAFF. The DNA for the CDR3 is TGTGCCAGCAGTCCGTCCCCGCGGAGGGAGGCTGAAGCTTTCTTT.

The table lists this clonotype with a few counts. The V call is TRBV19, the J call TRBJ2-1, with 11 bases aligning to TRBD1. CDR1 and CDR2 from the germline V gene are LNHDA and SQIVND (reference sequence). This CDR3 comprises 12 residues. V was clipped by 6 bases and J by 10 bases; unmatched bases: 2. The CDR3 DNA sequence: TGTGCCAGTAGGGGACAGGGGGGAGAGCAGTTCTTC. Translation: CASRGQGGEQFF.

The J gene is TRBJ2-3, the V gene TRBV6-1; no firm D call. The CDR3 spans 13 residues. Germline V CDR1 and CDR2: MNHNS, SASEGT. Trimming removed 8 bases from V and 7 bases from J, with 16 bases in between. DNA of the CDR3: TGTGCCAGCCAAAAGGGAAGGCTGTATACGCAGTATTTT. Amino acid sequence: CASQKGRLYTQYF.

The genes are TRBV29-1 and TRBJ2-1; D call uncertain. Germline assignment: CDR1 SQVTM and CDR2 ANQGSEA. Trimming pared 0 bases from V and 3 bases from J, leaving 12 bases between. This CDR3 has 15 amino acids. The CDR3: CSVEDRASHYNEQFF. CDR3 nucleotides: TGCAGCGTTGAAGATAGGGCCAGTCACTACAATGAGCAGTTCTTC.

Comments on this clonotype: One base away lies a much larger clone, so this may be a sequencing read error. The chain is built from TRBV18 and TRBJ1-1; no clear D. The CDR3 is 13 residues long. V gave up 3 bases and J gave up 1 base, with 6 bases separating them. Germline V gives CDR1 KGHSH, CDR2 LQKENI. The CDR3 DNA is TGTGCCAGCTCACCGGAGCAGAACACTGAAGCTTTCTTT. It encodes CASSPEQNTEAFF.

This chain joins TRBV20-1 and TRBJ2-3, with D hard to call. Germline V lookup: CDR1 DFQATT, CDR2 SNEGSKA (reference sequence). The CDR3 runs to 13 residues. V dropped 1 base and J dropped 3 bases, with 8 bases sitting between them. CDR3 coding DNA: TGCAGTGCTAGAGGGTTTCGTACAGATACGCAGTATTTT. This gives the protein CSARGFRTDTQYF.

This clonotype was seen more than once but under ten times. The CDR3 spells CASSVRSETYEQYF. The CDR3 DNA reads as TGTGCCAGCAGCGTCAGGAGCGAAACCTACGAGCAGTACTTC. The chain recombines TRBV9 with TRBJ2-7; D is uncertain. The V end lost 2 bases, the J end lost 2 bases, and 11 bases lay between the germline ends. CDR1 is SGDLS and CDR2 is YYNGEE in the germline V gene. The CDR3 extends over 14 amino acids.

This clonotype was counted ten times or more. The chain links TRBV7-2 to TRBJ2-5, with a possible D match to TRBD1 (6 bases). CDR3 length: 14 amino acids. Looked up from germline, CDR1 is SGHTA and CDR2 is FQGNSA. V was cut by 2 bases and J by 5 bases, with 12 bases left in between. CDR3: CASSLRGSRETQYF. The CDR3 DNA reads as TGTGCCAGCAGCTTAAGGGGGAGTCGGGAGACCCAGTACTTC.

Many counts were recorded for this clonotype. The chain combines TRBV7-2 with TRBJ2-7, with 7 bases that match TRBD2. The CDR3 is 17 amino acids. Trimming took 1 base from V and 6 from J; bases not matched to a gene: 15. Germline loops: CDR1 SGHTA, CDR2 FQGNSA. The CDR3 is CASSLVASGGLEAEQYF. CDR3 sequence (DNA): TGTGCCAGCAGCTTAGTGGCTAGCGGAGGGTTAGAAGCCGAGCAGTACTTC. Full variable domain (outside the CDR3, taken from reference TRBV7-2 and TRBJ2-7): GAGVSQSPSNKVTEKGKDVELRCDPISGHTALYWYRQSLGQGLEFLIYFQGNSAPDKSGLPSDRFSAERTGGSVSTLTIQRTQQEDSAVYLCASSLVASGGLEAEQYFGPGTRLTVT.

This clonotype has at least ten counts. V usage is TRBV20-1 and J usage is TRBJ2-7, with D possibly being TRBD2 (6 bases). V lost 6 bases, J lost 3 bases, and 18 bases lay in between. The germline CDR1 and CDR2 sequences are DFQATT and SNEGSKA (reference sequence). The CDR3 runs 14 residues. The DNA for the CDR3 is TGCAGTGCCCCTCAAGCGGGCCTTCTCTACGAGCAGTACTTC. Translation: CSAPQAGLLYEQYF.

Note on this clonotype: One base away lies a much larger clone, so this may be a sequencing read error. The chain carries TRBV18 and TRBJ1-1, with D hard to call. Germline V CDR1 and CDR2: KGHSH, LQKENI. The CDR3 consists of 13 residues. The CDR3 nucleotides are TGTGCCAGCTCACCACCGCTGCGGGATGAAGCTTGCTTT. This translates into CASSPPLRDEACF.

This chain links TRBV28 with TRBJ2-1; D not certain. This CDR3 is built from 16 residues. Germline assignment: CDR1 MDHEN and CDR2 SYDVKM. V shed 5 bases and J shed 9 bases, with 23 bases lying between them. This CDR3 reads CASSPGPFHRLSEQFF. The CDR3 nucleotides read TGTGCCAGCAGTCCAGGACCGTTCCACCGCCTCAGTGAGCAGTTCTTC.

The chain uses TRBV10-1 and TRBJ2-7; no clear D gene. The CDR3 totals 14 residues. Trimming removed 1 base from V and 0 bases from J, with 7 bases in between. Germline V gene lookup returns CDR1 WNHNN and CDR2 SYGVQD (reference sequence). CDR3 in DNA: TGCGCCAGCAGTGAGTACGTGGGCTCCTACGAGCAGTACTTC. Translating it yields CASSEYVGSYEQYF.